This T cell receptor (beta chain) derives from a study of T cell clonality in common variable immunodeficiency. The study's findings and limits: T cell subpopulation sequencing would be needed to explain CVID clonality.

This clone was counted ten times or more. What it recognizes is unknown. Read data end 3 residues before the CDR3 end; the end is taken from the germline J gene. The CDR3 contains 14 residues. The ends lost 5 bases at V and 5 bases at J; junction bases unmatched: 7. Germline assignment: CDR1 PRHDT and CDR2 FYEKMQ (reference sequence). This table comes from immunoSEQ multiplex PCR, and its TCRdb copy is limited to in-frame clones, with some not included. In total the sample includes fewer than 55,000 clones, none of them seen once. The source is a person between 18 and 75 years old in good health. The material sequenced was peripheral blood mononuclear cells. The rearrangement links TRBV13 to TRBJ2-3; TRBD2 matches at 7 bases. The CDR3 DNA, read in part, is TGTGCCAGCAGCGGCGGGGCTAGCGGAGATACG. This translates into CASSGGASGDT. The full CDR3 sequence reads CASSGGASGDTQYF. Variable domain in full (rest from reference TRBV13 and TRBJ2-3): AAGVIQSPRHLIKEKRETATLKCYPIPRHDTVYWYQQGPGQDPQFLISFYEKMQSDKGSIPDRFSAQQFSDYHSELNMSSLELGDSALYFCASSGGASGDTQYFGPGTRLTVL.